This entry is about one TCR beta chain. This record belongs to a study of blood T cell repertoires in COVID-19. The CDR3 runs 14 residues. Germline CDR1 reads SNHLY; CDR2 reads FYNNEI. Trimming took off 2 bases at V and 7 bases at J, with 14 bases between the two ends. Original processing notes: Amplification from reference gene primers served as the basis for estimated nucleated cell counts. Using immunoSEQ multiplex PCR, the repertoire was profiled, and TCRdb retains in-frame clones only, with some absent. The V and J calls and clone size are taken from that table; D and trimming were inferred from the DNA. The sample shows tens of thousands of clones, approximately 83% of them seen only once.

This clonotype was obtained from a woman in her fifties or sixties with acute or convalescent COVID-19. Input material: peripheral blood. V is TRBV2 and J is TRBJ1-1, with D tentatively TRBD1 (5 bases). The CDR3 spells CASSELDRGGEAFF. In DNA, the CDR3 is TGTGCCAGCAGTGAATTAGACCGCGGGGGTGAAGCTTTCTTT.